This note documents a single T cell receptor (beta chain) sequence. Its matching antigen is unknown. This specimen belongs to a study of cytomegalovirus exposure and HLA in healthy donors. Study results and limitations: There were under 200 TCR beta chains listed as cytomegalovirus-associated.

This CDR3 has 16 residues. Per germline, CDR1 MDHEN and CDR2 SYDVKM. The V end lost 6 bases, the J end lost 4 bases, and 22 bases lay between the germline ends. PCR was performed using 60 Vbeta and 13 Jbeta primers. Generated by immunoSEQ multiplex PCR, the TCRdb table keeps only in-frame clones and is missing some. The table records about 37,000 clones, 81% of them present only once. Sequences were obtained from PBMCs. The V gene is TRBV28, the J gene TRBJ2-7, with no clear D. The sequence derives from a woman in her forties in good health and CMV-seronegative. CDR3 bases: TGTGCCAGCAGCCCCTCCGCGGCTCCGTCTGAGTACGAGCAGTACTTC. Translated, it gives CASSPSAAPSEYEQYF.